The 14 T cell receptor beta chains below come from one sample, sequenced in a study of cytomegalovirus exposure and HLA in healthy donors. 60 Vbeta and 13 Jbeta primers were used in PCR. Here immunoSEQ multiplex PCR was the method, and the copy in TCRdb shows in-frame clones only, minus some. The table records roughly 260,000 clones, 84% of them present only once. The sample consisted of PBMCs. The receptors derive from a woman aged 40 to 55 in good health and CMV-seropositive.

The rearrangement uses TRBV6-5 and TRBJ2-7; maybe TRBD1 (6 bases). The CDR3 is 13 residues long. Germline lookup yields CDR1 MNHEY and CDR2 SVGAGI. Between the trimmed V and J ends, which lost 8 bases and 0 bases, there was a span of 11 bases. In nucleotides, the CDR3 is TGTGCCAGCGCCTCGGACAGCTCCTACGAGCAGTACTTC. It codes for CASASDSSYEQYF.

V gene TRBV4-3 combines with J gene TRBJ1-3; possible D gene TRBD1, 5 bases. The CDR3 has 16 residues. Germline CDR1 is LGHNA and CDR2 is YSLEER. V lost 1 base to trimming and J lost 0 bases, with 10 bases between them. The CDR3 DNA reads as TGCGCCAGCAGCCAAGGTCAGGGCTTCTCTGGAAACACCATATATTTT. The encoded protein is CASSQGQGFSGNTIYF.

This clone was seen once. This chain uses TRBV27 with TRBJ1-2; maybe TRBD1 (5 bases). Trimming left V 5 bases short and J 4 bases short, with 14 bases between. From germline, CDR1 is MNHEY and CDR2 SMNVEV (reference sequence). This CDR3 contains 14 residues. CDR3 sequence (DNA): TGTGCCAGCAGTACCAGGGTAACCGGCTATGGCTACACCTTC. This sequence encodes CASSTRVTGYGYTF.

This clone was counted between two and nine times. The chain combines TRBV7-6 with TRBJ2-1; 9 bases are shared with TRBD2. CDR3 length equals 16 residues. Germline V gene lookup returns CDR1 SGHVS and CDR2 FNYEAQ. With 4 bases clipped from V and 1 base from J, the junction kept 5 bases outside the gene matches. CDR3 DNA sequence: TGTGCCAGCAGCTCACCGGGACTAGCATCCTACAATGAGCAGTTCTTC. Translation: CASSSPGLASYNEQFF.

This clone was seen a few times. The chain links TRBV7-2 to TRBJ1-1; 7 bases line up with TRBD1. CDR3 length: 14 residues. J was trimmed by 4 bases and V by 5 bases; bases with no gene match: 7. Germline V gene sequence: CDR1 SGHTA, CDR2 FQGNSA. The CDR3 nucleotides read TGTGCCAGCAGCGTTGACAGGGTGTCCACTGAAGCTTTCTTT. Its protein is CASSVDRVSTEAFF. Combining the CDR3 with reference TRBV7-2 and TRBJ1-1 gives the whole variable domain GAGVSQSPSNKVTEKGKDVELRCDPISGHTALYWYRQSLGQGLEFLIYFQGNSAPDKSGLPSDRFSAERTGGSVSTLTIQRTQQEDSAVYLCASSVDRVSTEAFFGQGTRLTVV.

The gene calls are TRBV28 and TRBJ1-4; D remains unclear. Germline-derived CDR1 and CDR2 are MDHEN and SYDVKM. This CDR3 has 15 amino acids. The V and J ends lost 2 bases and 5 bases respectively, with 12 bases between them. The CDR3 sequence: CASSLRTVKNEKLFF. In DNA, the CDR3 is TGTGCCAGCAGTTTACGAACAGTGAAAAATGAAAAACTGTTTTTT.

The J gene is TRBJ1-1, the V gene TRBV10-3, with a possible D match to TRBD1 (6 bases). The V gene's germline CDR1 is ENHRY and CDR2 SYGVKD. The CDR3 is 15 amino acids. V lost 1 base to trimming and J lost 4 bases, with 13 bases between them. The CDR3 region is CAISEWGGGRTEAFF. CDR3 DNA: TGTGCCATCAGTGAGTGGGGGGGCGGACGCACTGAAGCTTTCTTT.

The chain employs TRBV7-3 and TRBJ2-3, with D perhaps TRBD2 (5 bases). This CDR3 spans 15 amino acids. Between the trimmed V and J ends, which lost 5 bases and 6 bases, there was a span of 18 bases. The germline CDR1 and CDR2 sequences are SGHTA and FQGTGA. The CDR3 protein is CASSRGNGPGDTQYF. The CDR3 DNA is TGTGCCAGCAGCCGAGGCAATGGACCGGGGGATACGCAGTATTTT.

This clone was seen only a few times. The DNA of the CDR3 is TGTGCCTTGACCGGCGGCGGGACAGGAAGGAATTATGGCTACACCTTC. Translated: CALTGGGTGRNYGYTF. The chain carries TRBV30 and TRBJ1-2; 8 bases match TRBD1. With 7 bases clipped from V and 5 bases from J, the junction kept 18 bases outside the gene matches. CDR3 length: 16 amino acids. Germline CDR1 reads GTSNPN; CDR2 reads SVGIG (reference sequence).

The chain combines TRBV5-1 with TRBJ2-3, with TRBD2 matching over 7 bases. Germline-derived CDR1 and CDR2 are SGHRS and YFSETQ. V lost 0 bases and J lost 6; bases outside the gene matches: 7. The CDR3 totals 15 residues. The CDR3 loop reads CASSLEAGAGDTQYF. As DNA, the CDR3 is TGCGCCAGCAGCTTGGAGGCGGGAGCGGGTGATACGCAGTATTTT.

This chain joins TRBV20-1 and TRBJ2-1; tentatively, D is TRBD2 (6 bases). CDR1 and CDR2 (germline): DFQATT, SNEGSKA (reference sequence). V dropped 3 bases and J dropped 15 bases, with 15 bases sitting between them. This CDR3 has 11 amino acids. The CDR3 loop reads CSARGSGWGFF. For the CDR3, the DNA is TGCAGTGCTAGGGGGAGCGGGTGGGGGTTCTTC.

V and J are TRBV15 and TRBJ2-7; TRBD2 matches at 11 bases. The CDR3 runs 16 residues. CDR1 is LNHNV and CDR2 is YYDKDF in the germline V gene (reference sequence). Trimming took 0 bases from V and 4 from J; bases not matched to a gene: 5. The CDR3 coding sequence is TGTGCCACCAGCAGAGATACCGGGACTAGCGGTTACGAGCAGTACTTC. Protein sequence: CATSRDTGTSGYEQYF.

The genes are TRBV29-1 and TRBJ2-7; 11 positions match TRBD1. Germline V CDR1 and CDR2: SQVTM, ANQGSEA. V lost 5 bases and J lost 7; bases outside the gene matches: 7. The CDR3 is made up of 13 amino acids. CDR3 protein: CSVLGTGGEEQYF. CDR3 DNA sequence: TGCAGCGTTCTCGGGACAGGGGGTGAAGAGCAGTACTTC.

The V and J genes are TRBV2 and TRBJ2-2, with 10 bases that match TRBD2. The germline CDR1 and CDR2 sequences are SNHLY and FYNNEI. Trimming at V came to 6 bases and at J to 3 bases, leaving 4 bases not matched to a gene. This CDR3 has 15 amino acids. The CDR3 spells CASRRTSGDTGELFF. The DNA of the CDR3 is TGTGCCAGCAGGCGGACTAGCGGAGACACCGGGGAGCTGTTTTTT.